The 8 T cell receptor beta chains presented below share a single source sample, sequenced in a study of T cells in Graves' hyperthyroidism and ophthalmopathy. Using RNA transcripts as the source, TCR beta CDR3 regions were amplified. HTBI primers were used for first-round RT-PCR of the TCR CDR3. A single record per CDR3 protein comes from TCRdb applying MiXCR to the multiplex PCR reads. Of roughly 530,000 distinct CDR3 sequences detected, roughly a sixth appear once; the ten largest clones hold 17%. Input material: blood. Receptor source: a woman aged 18-29 years with Graves' ophthalmopathy.

This clonotype was detected ten times or more. J is TRBJ2-7 and V is TRBV12-3 or TRBV12-4; D unresolved. The ends were cut back, 3 bases at V and 5 bases at J, with 8 bases in the middle. This CDR3 contains 12 residues. CDR3 region: CASSLGSHEQYF. DNA of the CDR3: TGTGCCAGCAGTTTGGGTTCCCACGAGCAGTACTTC.

Only a few counts were recorded for this clonotype. The chain has TRBV13 and TRBJ2-5; TRBD2 agrees at 7 bases. The V gene end was trimmed by 3 bases and the J gene end by 2 bases; junction bases not matched to a gene: 12. CDR1 is PRHDT and CDR2 is FYEKMQ in the germline V gene (reference sequence). This CDR3 is 17 amino acids long. CDR3 sequence: CASSFRRGGGFQETQYF. The CDR3 DNA follows: TGTGCCAGCAGCTTCCGACGCGGGGGAGGATTTCAAGAGACCCAGTACTTC.

With regard to this clonotype: A junction boundary mismatches the germline segment, possibly from a read error. The rearrangement links TRBV7-8 to TRBJ2-3, with TRBD2 identical over 7 bases. This CDR3 contains 14 residues. The germline V gene encodes CDR1 SGHVS and CDR2 FQNEAQ. The CDR3 region is CASRLAGDTDTQYF. In DNA, the CDR3 is TGTGCCAGCAGGTTAGCGGGCGACACAGATACGCAGTATTTT. Complete variable domain (other parts from reference TRBV7-8 and TRBJ2-3): GAGVSQSPRYKVAKRGQDVALRCDPISGHVSLFWYQQALGQGPEFLTYFQNEAQLDKSGLPSDRFFAERPEGSVSTLKIQRTQQEDSAVYLCASRLAGDTDTQYFGPGTRLTVL.

The rearrangement uses TRBV2 and TRBJ1-1; perhaps TRBD1 as D (5 bases). The CDR3 covers 13 residues. Trimming took 2 bases from V and 5 from J, leaving 9 bases between them. Germline CDR1 and CDR2: SNHLY and FYNNEI. DNA for the CDR3: TGTGCCAGCAGTGAATCCAGGGCTACTGAAGCTTTCTTT. Translated: CASSESRATEAFF.

The sample holds a few counts of this clonotype. V and J are TRBV10-3 and TRBJ2-3, with D perhaps TRBD1 (5 bases). The CDR3 consists of 11 residues. Trimming left V 3 bases short and J 12 bases short, with 10 bases between. CDR1 is ENHRY, CDR2 SYGVKD, per germline. CDR3 sequence (DNA): TGTGCCATCAGTGAAGGGGCAGATCAGTATTTT. Its translation is CAISEGADQYF.

The table lists this clonotype with many counts. The V and J genes are TRBV27 and TRBJ2-7, with D possibly TRBD2 on 5 matching bases. The CDR3 is made up of 15 amino acids. V was shortened by 2 bases and J by 4 bases, with 15 bases between the two germline ends. Germline CDR1 MNHEY, CDR2 SMNVEV (reference sequence). The CDR3 loop reads CASSLGGRRPYEQYF. Here the CDR3 DNA reads TGTGCCAGCAGTTTAGGAGGCAGGAGGCCTTACGAGCAGTACTTC.

This clonotype was detected once. A much larger clone differs from this one at a single base, so this may be a read error. The chain has TRBV18 and TRBJ1-1, with 7 bases lining up with TRBD1. The CDR3 is 15 amino acids. Trimming at V came to 4 bases and at J to 8 bases, leaving 13 bases not matched to a gene. Germline V gives CDR1 KGHSH, CDR2 LQKENI. The CDR3 sequence is CASSQLPRQGDEAFF. The CDR3 coding sequence is TGTGCCAGCTCACAACTACCGAGACAGGGAGACGAAGCTTTCTTT.

The V gene is TRBV7-9, the J gene TRBJ1-6, with 9 bases matching TRBD1. The ends lost 6 bases at V and 8 bases at J; junction bases unmatched: 5. This CDR3 has 14 residues. Germline CDR1 SEHNR, CDR2 FQNEAQ (reference sequence). CDR3 amino acids: CASRQGQGYSPLHF. CDR3 sequence (DNA): TGTGCCAGCAGACAAGGACAGGGGTATTCACCCCTCCACTTT.